The clone carrying this TCR beta chain was detected once. J gave up 4 bases and V 3 bases, and 10 bases lay outside the gene matches. The germline V gene encodes CDR1 SGDLS and CDR2 YYNGEE. The CDR3 sequence is 16 residues long. These data are taken from a study of blood T cell repertoires in COVID-19. For the study at large: Spain, Italy and the United States supplied samples that represented acute and convalescent COVID-19. Sources were T cells, B-cell-depleted T cells, or PBMCs; the material itself was cDNA or gDNA.

Authors' data handling: The authors estimated nucleated cell counts from reference gene primer amplification. Method: immunoSEQ multiplex PCR; TCRdb's copy keeps in-frame clones and lacks some. V and J calls plus clone size are reproduced from that table; the DNA served to infer D and trimming. The sample yields 200,000 to 250,000 clones, about 85% seen once. This receptor was identified in a man aged 45-65 years who had recovered from COVID-19. The gene calls are TRBV9 and TRBJ2-5; 9 bases align to TRBD1. Sequencing was done on a sample of peripheral blood. CDR3 nucleotides: TGTGCCAGCAGCGCCAGTCCCGGGACAGGGTCAGAGACCCAGTACTTC. It specifies CASSASPGTGSETQYF. Full variable domain (missing parts from reference TRBV9 and TRBJ2-5): DSGVTQTPKHLITATGQRVTLRCSPRSGDLSVYWYQQSLDQGLQFLIQYYNGEERAKGNILERFSAQQFPDLHSELNLSSLELGDSALYFCASSASPGTGSETQYFGPGTRLLVL.